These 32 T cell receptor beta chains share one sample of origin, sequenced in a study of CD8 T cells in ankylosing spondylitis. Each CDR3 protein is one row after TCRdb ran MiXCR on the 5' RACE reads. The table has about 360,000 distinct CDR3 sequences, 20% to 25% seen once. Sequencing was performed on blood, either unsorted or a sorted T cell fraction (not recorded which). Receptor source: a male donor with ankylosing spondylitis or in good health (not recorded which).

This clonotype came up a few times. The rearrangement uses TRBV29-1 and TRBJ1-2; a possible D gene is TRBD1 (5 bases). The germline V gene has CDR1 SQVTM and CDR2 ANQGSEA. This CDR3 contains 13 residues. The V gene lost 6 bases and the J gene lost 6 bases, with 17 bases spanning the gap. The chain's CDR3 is CSVIGTLKDGYTF. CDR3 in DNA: TGCAGCGTAATAGGGACCCTTAAAGATGGCTACACCTTC. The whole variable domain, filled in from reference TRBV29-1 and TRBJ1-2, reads SAVISQKPSRDICQRGTSLTIQCQVDSQVTMMFWYRQQPGQSLTLIATANQGSEATYESGFVIDKFPISRPNLTFSTLTVSNMSPEDSSIYLCSVIGTLKDGYTFGSGTRLTVV.

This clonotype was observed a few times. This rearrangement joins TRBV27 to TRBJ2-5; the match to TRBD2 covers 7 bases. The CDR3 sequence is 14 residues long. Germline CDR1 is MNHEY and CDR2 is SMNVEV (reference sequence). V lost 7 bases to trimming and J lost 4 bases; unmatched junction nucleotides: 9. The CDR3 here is CASTPLGGGETQYF. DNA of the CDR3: TGTGCCAGCACTCCCCTGGGGGGGGGAGAGACCCAGTACTTC.

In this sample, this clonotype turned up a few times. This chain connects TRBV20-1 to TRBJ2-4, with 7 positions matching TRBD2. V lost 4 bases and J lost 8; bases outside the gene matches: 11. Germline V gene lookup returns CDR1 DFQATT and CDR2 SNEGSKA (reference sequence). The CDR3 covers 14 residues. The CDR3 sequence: CSATGGGEADIQYF. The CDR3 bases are TGCAGTGCTACCGGGGGAGGGGAGGCGGACATTCAGTACTTC.

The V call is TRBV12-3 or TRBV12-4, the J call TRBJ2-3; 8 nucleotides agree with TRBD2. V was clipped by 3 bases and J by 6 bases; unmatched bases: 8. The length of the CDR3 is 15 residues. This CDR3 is CASSFAGGLGDTQYF. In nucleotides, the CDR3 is TGTGCCAGCAGTTTCGCGGGGGGCCTCGGGGATACGCAGTATTTT.

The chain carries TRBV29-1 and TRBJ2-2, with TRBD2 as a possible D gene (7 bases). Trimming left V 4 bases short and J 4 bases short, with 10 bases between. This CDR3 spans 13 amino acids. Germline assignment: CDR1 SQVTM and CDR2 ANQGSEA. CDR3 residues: CSVVGGVTGELFF. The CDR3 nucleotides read TGCAGCGTTGTAGGGGGGGTCACCGGGGAGCTGTTTTTT.

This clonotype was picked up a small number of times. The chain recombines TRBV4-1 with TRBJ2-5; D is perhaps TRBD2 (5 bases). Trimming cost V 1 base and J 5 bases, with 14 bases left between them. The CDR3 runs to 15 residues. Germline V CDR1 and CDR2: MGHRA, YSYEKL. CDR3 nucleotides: TGCGCCAGCAGCCAAGTTCTTGCGTCGGGGGAGACCCAGTACTTC. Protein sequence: CASSQVLASGETQYF.

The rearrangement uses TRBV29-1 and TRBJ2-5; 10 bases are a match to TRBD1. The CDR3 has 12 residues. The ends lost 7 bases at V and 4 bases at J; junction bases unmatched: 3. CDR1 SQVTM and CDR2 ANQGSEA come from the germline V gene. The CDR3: CSATGGRETQYF. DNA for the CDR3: TGCAGCGCGACAGGGGGCCGAGAGACCCAGTACTTC.

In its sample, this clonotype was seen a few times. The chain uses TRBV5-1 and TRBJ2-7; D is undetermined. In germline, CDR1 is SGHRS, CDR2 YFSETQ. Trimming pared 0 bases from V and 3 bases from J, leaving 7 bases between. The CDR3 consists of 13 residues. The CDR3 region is CASSLEAVYEQYF. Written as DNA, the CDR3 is TGCGCCAGCAGCTTGGAGGCGGTCTACGAGCAGTACTTC.

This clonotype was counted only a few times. Here the CDR3 reads CASSFGSGLGPGELFF. DNA of the CDR3: TGTGCCAGCAGCTTTGGGTCGGGACTAGGCCCCGGGGAGCTGTTTTTT. The gene calls are TRBV5-6 and TRBJ2-2; 8 nucleotides match TRBD2. The V and J ends lost 2 bases and 6 bases, in that order; junction bases with no gene match: 9. CDR1 is SGHDT, CDR2 YYEEEE, per germline. The CDR3 is 16 amino acids.

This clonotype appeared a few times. The CDR3: CASRSMYEQYF. The CDR3 coding sequence is TGTGCCAGCAGATCCATGTACGAGCAGTACTTC. This chain links TRBV5-5 with TRBJ2-7; unclear D gene. This CDR3 region has 11 residues. The germline V and J ends were trimmed by 5 bases and 4 bases, with 7 bases remaining between them. Germline loops: CDR1 SGHKS, CDR2 YYEKEE (reference sequence).

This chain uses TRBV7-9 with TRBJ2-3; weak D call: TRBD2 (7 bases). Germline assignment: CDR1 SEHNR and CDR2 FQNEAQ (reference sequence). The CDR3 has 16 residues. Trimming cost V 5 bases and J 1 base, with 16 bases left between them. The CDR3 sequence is CASSPLWGGRTDTQYF. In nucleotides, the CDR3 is TGTGCCAGCAGCCCTTTATGGGGGGGGCGCACAGATACGCAGTATTTT.

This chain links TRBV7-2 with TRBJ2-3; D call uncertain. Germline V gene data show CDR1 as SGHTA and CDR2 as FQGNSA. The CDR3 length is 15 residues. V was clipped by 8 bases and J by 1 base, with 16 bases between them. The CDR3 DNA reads TGTGCCAGCCGGAAAACTGTTGGCGGCACAGATACGCAGTATTTT. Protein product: CASRKTVGGTDTQYF.

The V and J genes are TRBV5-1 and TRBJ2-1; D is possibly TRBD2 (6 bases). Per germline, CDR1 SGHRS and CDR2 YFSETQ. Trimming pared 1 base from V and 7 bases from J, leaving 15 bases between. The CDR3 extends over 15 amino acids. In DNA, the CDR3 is TGCGCCAGCAGCTTGTGGTGGGGAGGAGGGAATGAGCAGTTCTTC. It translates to CASSLWWGGGNEQFF.

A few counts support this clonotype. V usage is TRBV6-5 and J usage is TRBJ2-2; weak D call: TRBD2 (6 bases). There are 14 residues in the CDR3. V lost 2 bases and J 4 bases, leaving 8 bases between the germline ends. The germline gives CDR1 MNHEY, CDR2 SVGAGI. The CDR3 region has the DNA TGTGCCAGCAGTTACACTAGCCCCACCGGGGAGCTGTTTTTT. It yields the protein CASSYTSPTGELFF.

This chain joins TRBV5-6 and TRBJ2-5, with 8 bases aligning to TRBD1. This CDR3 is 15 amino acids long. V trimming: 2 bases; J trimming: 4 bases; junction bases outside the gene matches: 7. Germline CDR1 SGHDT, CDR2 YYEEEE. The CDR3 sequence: CASSFGQGQGETQYF. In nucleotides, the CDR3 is TGTGCCAGCAGCTTCGGACAGGGCCAGGGAGAGACCCAGTACTTC.

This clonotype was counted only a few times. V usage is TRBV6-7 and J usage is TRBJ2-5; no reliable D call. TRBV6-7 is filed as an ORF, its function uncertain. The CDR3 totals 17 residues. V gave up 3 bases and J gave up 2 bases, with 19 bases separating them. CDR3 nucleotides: TGTGCCAGCAGTTATAGTGCTGGGCGGCCCTTACAAGAGACCCAGTACTTC. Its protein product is CASSYSAGRPLQETQYF.

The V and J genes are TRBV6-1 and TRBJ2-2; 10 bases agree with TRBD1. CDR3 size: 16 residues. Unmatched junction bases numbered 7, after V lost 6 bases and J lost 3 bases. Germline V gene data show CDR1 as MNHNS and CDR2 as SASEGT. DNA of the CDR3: TGTGCCAGCAGCCATTCCGGGACAGGGGACACCGGGGAGCTGTTTTTT. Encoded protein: CASSHSGTGDTGELFF.

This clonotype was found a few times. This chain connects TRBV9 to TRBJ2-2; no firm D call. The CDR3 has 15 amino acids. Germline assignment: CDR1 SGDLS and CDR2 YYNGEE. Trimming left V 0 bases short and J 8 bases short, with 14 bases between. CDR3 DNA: TGTGCCAGCAGCGTAGAGGGTGGTACGACGGGGGAGCTGTTTTTT. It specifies CASSVEGGTTGELFF.

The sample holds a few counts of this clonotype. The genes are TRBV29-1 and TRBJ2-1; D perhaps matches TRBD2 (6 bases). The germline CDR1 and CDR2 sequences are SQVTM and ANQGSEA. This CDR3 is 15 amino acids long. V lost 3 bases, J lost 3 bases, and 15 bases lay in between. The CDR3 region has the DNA TGCAGCGTTGATCTCGGAGGGAACTACTACAATGAGCAGTTCTTC. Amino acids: CSVDLGGNYYNEQFF.

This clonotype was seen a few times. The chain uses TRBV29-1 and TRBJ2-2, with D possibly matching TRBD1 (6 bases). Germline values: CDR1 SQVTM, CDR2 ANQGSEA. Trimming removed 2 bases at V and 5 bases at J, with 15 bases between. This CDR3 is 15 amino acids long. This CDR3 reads CSVERGHLVTGELFF. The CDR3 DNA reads TGCAGCGTTGAAAGGGGACACTTAGTGACCGGGGAGCTGTTTTTT.

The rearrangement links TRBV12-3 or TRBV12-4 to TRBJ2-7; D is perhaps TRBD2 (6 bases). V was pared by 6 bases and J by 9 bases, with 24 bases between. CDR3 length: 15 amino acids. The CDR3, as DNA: TGTGCCAGCAGCCGACGACGGGACTCCTACGAGCGGCAGTACTTC. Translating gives CASSRRRDSYERQYF.

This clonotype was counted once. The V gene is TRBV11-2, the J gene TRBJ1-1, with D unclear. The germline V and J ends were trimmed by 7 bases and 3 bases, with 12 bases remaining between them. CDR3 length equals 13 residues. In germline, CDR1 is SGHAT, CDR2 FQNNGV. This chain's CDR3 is CASTEHPDTEAFF. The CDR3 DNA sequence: TGTGCCAGCACAGAACACCCGGACACTGAAGCTTTCTTT.

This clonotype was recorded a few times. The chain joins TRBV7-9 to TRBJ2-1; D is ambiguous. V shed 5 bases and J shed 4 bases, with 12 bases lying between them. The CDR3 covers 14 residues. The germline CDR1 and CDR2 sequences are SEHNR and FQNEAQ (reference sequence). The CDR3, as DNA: TGTGCCAGCAGCCCGACCGGATTATACAATGAGCAGTTCTTC. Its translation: CASSPTGLYNEQFF. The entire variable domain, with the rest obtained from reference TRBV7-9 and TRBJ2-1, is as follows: DTGVSQNPRHKITKRGQNVTFRCDPISEHNRLYWYRQTLGQGPEFLTYFQNEAQLEKSRLLSDRFSAERPKGSFSTLEIQRTEQGDSAMYLCASSPTGLYNEQFFGPGTRLTVL.

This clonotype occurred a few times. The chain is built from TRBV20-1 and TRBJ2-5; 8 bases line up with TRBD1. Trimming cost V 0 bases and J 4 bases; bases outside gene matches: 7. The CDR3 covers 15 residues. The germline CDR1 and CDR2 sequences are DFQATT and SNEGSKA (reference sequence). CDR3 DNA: TGCAGTGCTAGAGATCTGGACAGGGCGGGAGAGACCCAGTACTTC. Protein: CSARDLDRAGETQYF.

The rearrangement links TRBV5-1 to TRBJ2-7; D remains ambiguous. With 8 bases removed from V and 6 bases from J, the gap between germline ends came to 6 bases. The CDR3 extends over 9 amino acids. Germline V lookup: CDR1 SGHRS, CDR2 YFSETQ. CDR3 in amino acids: CASVGEQYF. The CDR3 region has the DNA TGCGCCAGTGTAGGCGAGCAGTACTTC.

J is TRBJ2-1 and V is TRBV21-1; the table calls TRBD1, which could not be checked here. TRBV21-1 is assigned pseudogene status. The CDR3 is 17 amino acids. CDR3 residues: CASSKVPRRTWGNEQFF. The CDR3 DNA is TGTGCCAGCAGCAAAGTACCCAGGCGGACATGGGGCAATGAGCAGTTCTTC.

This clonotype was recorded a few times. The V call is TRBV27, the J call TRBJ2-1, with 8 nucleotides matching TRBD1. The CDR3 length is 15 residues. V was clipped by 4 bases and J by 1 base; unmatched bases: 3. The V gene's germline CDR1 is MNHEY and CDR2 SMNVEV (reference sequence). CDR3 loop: CASSYDRGSYNEQFF. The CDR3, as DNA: TGTGCCAGCAGTTACGACAGGGGTTCCTACAATGAGCAGTTCTTC.

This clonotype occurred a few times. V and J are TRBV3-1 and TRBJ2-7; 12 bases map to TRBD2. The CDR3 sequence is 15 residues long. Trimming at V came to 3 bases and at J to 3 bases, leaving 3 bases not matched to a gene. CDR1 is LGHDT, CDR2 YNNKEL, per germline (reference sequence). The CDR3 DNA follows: TGTGCCAGCAGCCATAGACTAGCGGGGGTCTACGAGCAGTACTTC. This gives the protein CASSHRLAGVYEQYF.

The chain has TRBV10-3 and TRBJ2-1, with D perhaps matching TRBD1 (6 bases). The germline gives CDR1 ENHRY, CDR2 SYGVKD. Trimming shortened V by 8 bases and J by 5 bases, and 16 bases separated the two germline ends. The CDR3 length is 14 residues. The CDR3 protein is CAIAWAGDNNEQFF. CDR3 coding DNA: TGTGCCATCGCCTGGGCAGGGGATAACAATGAGCAGTTCTTC.

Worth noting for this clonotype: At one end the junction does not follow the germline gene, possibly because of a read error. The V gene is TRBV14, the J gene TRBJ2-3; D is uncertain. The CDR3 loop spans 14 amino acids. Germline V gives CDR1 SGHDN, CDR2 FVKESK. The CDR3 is CPSSHGLLPMMQYF. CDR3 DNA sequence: TGTCCCAGCAGCCATGGCCTCCTCCCAATGATGCAGTATTTT.

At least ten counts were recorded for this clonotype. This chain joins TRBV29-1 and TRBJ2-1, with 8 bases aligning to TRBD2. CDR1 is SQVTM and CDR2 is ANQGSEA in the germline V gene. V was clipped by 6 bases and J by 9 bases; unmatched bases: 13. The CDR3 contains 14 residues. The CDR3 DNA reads TGCAGCGTCCACGACACACTAGCGGTCCCTGAGCAGTTCTTC. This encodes CSVHDTLAVPEQFF.

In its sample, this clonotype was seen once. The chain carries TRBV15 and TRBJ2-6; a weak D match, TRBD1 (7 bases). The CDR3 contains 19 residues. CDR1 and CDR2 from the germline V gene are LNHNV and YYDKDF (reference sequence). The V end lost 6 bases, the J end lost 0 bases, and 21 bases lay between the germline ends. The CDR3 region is CATSDVGDRDFSGANVLTF. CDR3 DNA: TGTGCCACCAGTGACGTCGGAGACAGGGACTTCTCTGGGGCCAACGTCCTGACTTTC.